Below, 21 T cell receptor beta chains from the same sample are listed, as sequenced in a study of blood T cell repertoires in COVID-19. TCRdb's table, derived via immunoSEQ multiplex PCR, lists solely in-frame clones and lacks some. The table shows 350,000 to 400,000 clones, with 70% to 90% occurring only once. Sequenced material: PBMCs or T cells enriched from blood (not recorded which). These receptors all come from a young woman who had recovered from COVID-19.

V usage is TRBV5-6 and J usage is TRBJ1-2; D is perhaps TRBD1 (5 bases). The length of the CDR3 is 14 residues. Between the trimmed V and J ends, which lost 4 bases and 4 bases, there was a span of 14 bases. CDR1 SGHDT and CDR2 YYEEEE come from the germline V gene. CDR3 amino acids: CASSANRFLYGYTF. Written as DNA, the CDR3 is TGTGCCAGCAGCGCGAACAGGTTTCTCTATGGCTACACCTTC.

The CDR3 DNA sequence: TGTGCCAGCTCACGGGAGCAATGGTCCTCAGTGAAACAGGCCAAAAACATTCAGTACTTC. Translation: CASSREQWSSVKQAKNIQYF. The chain couples TRBV18 to TRBJ2-4, with a tentative D call TRBD2 (5 bases). Germline assignment: CDR1 KGHSH and CDR2 LQKENI. V shed 4 bases and J shed 1 base, with 26 bases lying between them. This CDR3 spans 20 amino acids. The whole variable domain, remainder taken from reference TRBV18 and TRBJ2-4, is NAGVMQNPRHLVRRRGQEARLRCSPMKGHSHVYWYRQLPEEGLKFMVYLQKENIIDESGMPKERFSAEFPKEGPSILRIQQVVRGDSAAYFCASSREQWSSVKQAKNIQYFGAGTRLSVL.

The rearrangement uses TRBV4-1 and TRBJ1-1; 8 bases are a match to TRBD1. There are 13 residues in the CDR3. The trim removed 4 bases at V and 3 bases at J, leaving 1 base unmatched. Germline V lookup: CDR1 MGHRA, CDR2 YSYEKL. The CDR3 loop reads CASSLGQDTEAFF. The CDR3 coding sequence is TGCGCCAGCAGCCTGGGACAGGACACTGAAGCTTTCTTT.

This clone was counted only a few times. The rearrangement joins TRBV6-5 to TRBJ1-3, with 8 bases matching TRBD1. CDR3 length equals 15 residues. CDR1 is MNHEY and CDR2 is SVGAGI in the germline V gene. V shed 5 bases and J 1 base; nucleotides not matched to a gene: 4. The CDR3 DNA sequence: TGTGCCAGCAGTACACAGGGGGAGTCTGGAAACACCATATATTTT. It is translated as CASSTQGESGNTIYF.

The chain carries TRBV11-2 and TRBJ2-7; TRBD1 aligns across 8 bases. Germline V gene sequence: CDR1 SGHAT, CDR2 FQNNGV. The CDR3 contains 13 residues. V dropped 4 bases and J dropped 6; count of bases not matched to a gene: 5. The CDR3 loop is CASSSDRGSEQYF. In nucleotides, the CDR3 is TGTGCCAGCAGCTCAGACAGGGGTAGCGAGCAGTACTTC.

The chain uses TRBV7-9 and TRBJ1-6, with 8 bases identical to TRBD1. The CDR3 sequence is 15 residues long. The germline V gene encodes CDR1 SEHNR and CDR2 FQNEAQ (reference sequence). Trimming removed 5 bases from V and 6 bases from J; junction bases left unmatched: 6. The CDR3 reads CASSPRQGANSPLHF. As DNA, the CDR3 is TGTGCCAGCAGCCCCCGGCAGGGGGCTAATTCACCCCTCCACTTT.

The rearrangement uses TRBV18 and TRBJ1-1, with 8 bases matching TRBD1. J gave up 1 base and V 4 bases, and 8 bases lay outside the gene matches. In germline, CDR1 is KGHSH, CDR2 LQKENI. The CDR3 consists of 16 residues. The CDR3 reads CASSRYPQGANTEAFF. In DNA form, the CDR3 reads TGTGCCAGCTCACGGTACCCCCAGGGGGCGAACACTGAAGCTTTCTTT.

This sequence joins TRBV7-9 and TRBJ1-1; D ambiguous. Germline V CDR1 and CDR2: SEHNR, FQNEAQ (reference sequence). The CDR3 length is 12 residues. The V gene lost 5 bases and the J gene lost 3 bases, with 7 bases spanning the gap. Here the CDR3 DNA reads TGTGCCAGCAGCCGCCCGGACACTGAAGCTTTCTTT. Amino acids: CASSRPDTEAFF.

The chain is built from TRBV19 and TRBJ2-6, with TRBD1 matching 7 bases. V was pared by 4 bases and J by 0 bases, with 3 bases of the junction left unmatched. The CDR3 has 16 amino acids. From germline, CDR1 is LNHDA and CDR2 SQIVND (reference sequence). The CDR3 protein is CASSTTGVSGANVLTF. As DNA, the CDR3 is TGTGCCAGTAGTACTACAGGGGTCTCTGGGGCCAACGTCCTGACTTTC.

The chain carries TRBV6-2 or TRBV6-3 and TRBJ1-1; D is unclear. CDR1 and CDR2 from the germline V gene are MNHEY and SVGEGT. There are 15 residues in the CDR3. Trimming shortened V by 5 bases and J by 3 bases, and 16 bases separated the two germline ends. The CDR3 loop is CASSPSFQVDTEAFF. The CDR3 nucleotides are TGTGCCAGCAGTCCAAGTTTCCAGGTGGACACTGAAGCTTTCTTT.

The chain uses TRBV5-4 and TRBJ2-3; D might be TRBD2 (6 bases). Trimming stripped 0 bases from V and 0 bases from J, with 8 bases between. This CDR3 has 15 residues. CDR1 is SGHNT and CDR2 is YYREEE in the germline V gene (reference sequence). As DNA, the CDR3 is TGTGCCAGCAGCTTGGCGGGGGTTAGCACAGATACGCAGTATTTT. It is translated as CASSLAGVSTDTQYF.

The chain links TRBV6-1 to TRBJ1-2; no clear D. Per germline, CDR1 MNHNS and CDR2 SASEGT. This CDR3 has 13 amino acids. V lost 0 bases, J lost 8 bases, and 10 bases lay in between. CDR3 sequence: CASSEAGRLGYTF. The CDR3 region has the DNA TGTGCCAGCAGTGAAGCGGGGAGGCTCGGCTACACCTTC.

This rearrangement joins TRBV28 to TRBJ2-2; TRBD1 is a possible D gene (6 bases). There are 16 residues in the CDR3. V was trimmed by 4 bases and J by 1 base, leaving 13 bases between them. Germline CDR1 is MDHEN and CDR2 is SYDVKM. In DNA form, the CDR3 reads TGTGCCAGCAGTTATCAAGACAGGCTGAACACCGGGGAGCTGTTTTTT. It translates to CASSYQDRLNTGELFF.

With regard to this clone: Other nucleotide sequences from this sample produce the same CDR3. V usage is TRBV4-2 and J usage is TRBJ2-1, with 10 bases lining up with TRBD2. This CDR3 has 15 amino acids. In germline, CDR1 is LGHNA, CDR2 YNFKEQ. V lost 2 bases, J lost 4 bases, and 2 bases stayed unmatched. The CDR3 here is CASSQPSGGYNEQFF. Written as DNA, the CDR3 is TGTGCCAGCAGCCAACCTAGCGGGGGTTACAATGAGCAGTTCTTC.

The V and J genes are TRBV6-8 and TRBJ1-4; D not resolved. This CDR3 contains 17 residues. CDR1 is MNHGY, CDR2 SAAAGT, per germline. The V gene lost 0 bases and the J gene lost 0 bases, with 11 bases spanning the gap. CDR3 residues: CASSYSGRPTTNEKLFF. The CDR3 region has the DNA TGTGCCAGCAGTTACTCGGGCAGGCCGACAACTAATGAAAAACTGTTTTTT.

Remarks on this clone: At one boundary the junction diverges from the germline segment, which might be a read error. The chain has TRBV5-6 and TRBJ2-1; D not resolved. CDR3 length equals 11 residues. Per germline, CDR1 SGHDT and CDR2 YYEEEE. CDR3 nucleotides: TGTGCCAGCAGCTGGGCCAGCTCATTCATCTTC. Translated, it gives CASSWASSFIF.

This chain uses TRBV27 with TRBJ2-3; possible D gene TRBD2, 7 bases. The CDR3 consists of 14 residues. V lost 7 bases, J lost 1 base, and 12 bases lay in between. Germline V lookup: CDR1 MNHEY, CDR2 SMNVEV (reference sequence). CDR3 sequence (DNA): TGTGCCAGCACTCGCGGGGGCCGCACAGATACGCAGTATTTT. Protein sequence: CASTRGGRTDTQYF.

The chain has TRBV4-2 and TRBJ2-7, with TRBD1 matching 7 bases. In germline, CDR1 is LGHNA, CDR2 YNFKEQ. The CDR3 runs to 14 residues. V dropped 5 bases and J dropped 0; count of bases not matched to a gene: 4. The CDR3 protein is CASSTDRDSYEQYF. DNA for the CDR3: TGTGCCAGCAGCACCGACAGGGACTCCTACGAGCAGTACTTC.

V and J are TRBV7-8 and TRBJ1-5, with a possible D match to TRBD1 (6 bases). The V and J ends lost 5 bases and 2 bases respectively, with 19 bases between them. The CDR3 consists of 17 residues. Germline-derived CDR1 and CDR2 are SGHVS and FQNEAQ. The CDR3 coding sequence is TGTGCCAGCAGCCCTAGCACCGGGGGGCGAGGCAATCAGCCCCAGCATTTT. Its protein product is CASSPSTGGRGNQPQHF.

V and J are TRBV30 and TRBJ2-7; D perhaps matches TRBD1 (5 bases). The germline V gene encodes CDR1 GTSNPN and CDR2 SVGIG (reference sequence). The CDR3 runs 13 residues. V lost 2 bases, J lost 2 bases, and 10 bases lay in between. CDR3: CAWSPGKPYEQYF. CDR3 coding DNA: TGTGCCTGGAGTCCAGGGAAACCCTACGAGCAGTACTTC.

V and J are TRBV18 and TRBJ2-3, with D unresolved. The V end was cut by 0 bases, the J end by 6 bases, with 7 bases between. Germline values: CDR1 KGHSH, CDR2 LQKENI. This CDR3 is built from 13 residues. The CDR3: CASSPPVRDTQYF. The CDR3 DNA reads TGTGCCAGCTCACCACCTGTCCGGGATACGCAGTATTTT.